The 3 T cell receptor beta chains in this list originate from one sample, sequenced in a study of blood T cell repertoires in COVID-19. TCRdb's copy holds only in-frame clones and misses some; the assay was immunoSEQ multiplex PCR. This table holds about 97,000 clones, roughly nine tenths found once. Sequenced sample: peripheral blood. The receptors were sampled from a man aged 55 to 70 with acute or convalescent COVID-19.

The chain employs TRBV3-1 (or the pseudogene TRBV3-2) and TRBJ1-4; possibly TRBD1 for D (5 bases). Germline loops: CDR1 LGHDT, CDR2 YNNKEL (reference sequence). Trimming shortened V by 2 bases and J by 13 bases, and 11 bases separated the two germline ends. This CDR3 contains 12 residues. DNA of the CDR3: TGTGCCAGCAGCCAATTTGCGGGGACACTGTTTTTT. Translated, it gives CASSQFAGTLFF.

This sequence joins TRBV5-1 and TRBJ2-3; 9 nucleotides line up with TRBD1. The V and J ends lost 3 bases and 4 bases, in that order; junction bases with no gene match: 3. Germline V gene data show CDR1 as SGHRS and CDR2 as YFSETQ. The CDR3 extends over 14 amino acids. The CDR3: CASSSRTGADTQYF. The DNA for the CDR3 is TGCGCCAGCAGCTCCCGGACAGGGGCAGATACGCAGTATTTT.

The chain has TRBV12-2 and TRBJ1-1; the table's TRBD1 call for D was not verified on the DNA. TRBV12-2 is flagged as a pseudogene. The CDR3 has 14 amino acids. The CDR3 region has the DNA TGTGCAAGTCGTTCGTCACAGGGGGGGACTGAAGCTTTCTTT. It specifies CASRSSQGGTEAFF.